A single sample gave rise to the 20 T cell receptor beta chains below, sequenced in a study of Ad26.COV2.S vaccination and SARS-CoV-2 variants. The assay was immunoSEQ multiplex PCR, and TCRdb's table has in-frame clones only and misses some. Among roughly 320,000 clones listed, around 87% were seen once. The treatment: roughly 19 received Ad26.COV2.S at low or high dose, single or two shots; 5 received placebo; per-sample allocation not given. Day 63 after the first injection of vaccine or placebo was the sampling time. Here the sequenced sample was peripheral blood, taken in a trial of Ad26.COV2.S vaccine versus placebo. These receptors were taken from a person between 18 and 59 years old who received the Ad26.COV2.S COVID-19 vaccine or a placebo.

The rearrangement links TRBV12-3 or TRBV12-4 to TRBJ2-2, with D perhaps TRBD2 (5 bases). The CDR3 length is 13 residues. The germline V and J ends were trimmed by 6 bases and 4 bases, with 9 bases remaining between them. The CDR3 sequence is CASRGVPTGELFF. The CDR3 coding sequence is TGTGCCAGCAGGGGAGTCCCCACCGGGGAGCTGTTTTTT.

V is TRBV5-4 and J is TRBJ2-3, with 8 bases fitting TRBD2. CDR1 SGHNT and CDR2 YYREEE come from the germline V gene (reference sequence). The CDR3 spans 16 residues. V shed 4 bases and J 3 bases; nucleotides not matched to a gene: 10. As DNA, the CDR3 is TGTGCCAGCAGCCCAAACCGGGGGGGCAGGACAGATACGCAGTATTTT. The encoded protein is CASSPNRGGRTDTQYF. The whole variable domain, filled in from reference TRBV5-4 and TRBJ2-3, reads ETGVTQSPTHLIKTRGQQVTLRCSSQSGHNTVSWYQQALGQGPQFIFQYYREEENGRGNFPPRFSGLQFPNYSSELNVNALELDDSALYLCASSPNRGGRTDTQYFGPGTRLTVL.

V gene TRBV5-4 combines with J gene TRBJ1-1, with a weak D call TRBD1 (6 bases). This CDR3 contains 13 residues. Germline CDR1 and CDR2: SGHNT and YYREEE (reference sequence). The germline V and J ends were trimmed by 4 bases and 5 bases, with 12 bases remaining between them. The CDR3 protein is CASSRQVGTEAFF. The CDR3 DNA reads as TGTGCCAGCAGCCGACAGGTTGGGACTGAAGCTTTCTTT.

The chain employs TRBV5-1 and TRBJ2-3; no reliable D call. CDR1 and CDR2 (germline): SGHRS, YFSETQ. V lost 4 bases, J lost 4 bases, and 13 bases lay in between. This CDR3 comprises 14 residues. CDR3 DNA: TGCGCCAGCAGCCCGGGTCTCGAGGCAGATACGCAGTATTTT. Translation: CASSPGLEADTQYF.

On this clone itself: Sequence at one end of the junction differs from germline and may be a read error. The chain couples TRBV5-1 to TRBJ2-1, with D perhaps matching TRBD2 (6 bases). Germline V CDR1 and CDR2: SGHRS, YFSETQ. This CDR3 has 15 amino acids. This CDR3 reads CASSLDGRSFNEQFF. CDR3 nucleotides: TGCGCCAGCAGCTTGGATGGGAGGTCCTTCAATGAGCAGTTCTTC.

The CDR3 loop is CASSLALGYSLTNTGELFF. The CDR3 nucleotides are TGTGCCAGCAGCTTAGCTCTAGGTTACAGCCTAACGAACACCGGGGAGCTGTTTTTT. The chain is built from TRBV7-2 and TRBJ2-2; D remains ambiguous. V was pared by 0 bases and J by 0 bases, with 17 bases between. This CDR3 is 19 amino acids long. CDR1 is SGHTA and CDR2 is FQGNSA in the germline V gene.

The chain carries TRBV5-6 and TRBJ1-2, with TRBD1 identical over 8 bases. This CDR3 has 13 amino acids. CDR1 and CDR2 from the germline V gene are SGHDT and YYEEEE. The V and J ends lost 5 bases and 7 bases, in that order; junction bases with no gene match: 7. This CDR3 reads CASRWAGGSGYTF. In DNA, the CDR3 is TGTGCCAGCAGGTGGGCAGGGGGCAGTGGCTACACCTTC. Full variable domain (rest looked up from reference TRBV5-6 and TRBJ1-2): DAGVTQSPTHLIKTRGQQVTLRCSPKSGHDTVSWYQQALGQGPQFIFQYYEEEERQRGNFPDRFSGHQFPNYSSELNVNALLLGDSALYLCASRWAGGSGYTFGSGTRLTVV.

Comment on this clone: The same CDR3 can be traced to other DNA sequences in this sample. DNA of the CDR3: TGCGCCAGCAGCTTAAGGGATCCGAACACTGAAGCTTTCTTT. Residues: CASSLRDPNTEAFF. The chain uses TRBV5-1 and TRBJ1-1; D is unresolved. Trimming pared 2 bases from V and 1 base from J, leaving 9 bases between. This CDR3 comprises 14 residues. Germline values: CDR1 SGHRS, CDR2 YFSETQ.

This chain links TRBV19 with TRBJ1-2; D unclear. Per the germline V gene, CDR1 is LNHDA and CDR2 is SQIVND (reference sequence). V was clipped by 3 bases and J by 6 bases, with 11 bases between them. CDR3 length: 13 amino acids. The CDR3 protein is CASSIDAGNGYTF. CDR3 DNA: TGTGCCAGTAGTATCGATGCGGGGAATGGCTACACCTTC.

This chain uses TRBV4-3 with TRBJ2-2, with a tentative D call TRBD1 (6 bases). The V end lost 3 bases, the J end lost 4 bases, and 15 bases lay between the germline ends. CDR3 length: 16 residues. Germline values: CDR1 LGHNA, CDR2 YSLEER. The CDR3 loop is CASSHLAGDGTGELFF. DNA for the CDR3: TGCGCCAGCAGCCACCTTGCAGGGGACGGCACCGGGGAGCTGTTTTTT.

The CDR3 DNA reads as TGTGCCAGCACCCAGGCAGCGGGGGCCCACAATGAGCAGTTCTTC. Protein: CASTQAAGAHNEQFF. The chain has TRBV6-6 and TRBJ2-1; TRBD2 matches 8 bases. The CDR3 extends over 15 amino acids. Losses at the gene ends were 7 bases for V and 5 bases for J; bases not matched to a gene: 10. Germline CDR1 reads MNHNY; CDR2 reads SVGAGI (reference sequence).

V is TRBV7-8 and J is TRBJ2-5, with D unresolved. The germline V and J ends were trimmed by 5 bases and 4 bases, with 11 bases remaining between them. The V gene's germline CDR1 is SGHVS and CDR2 FQNEAQ. This CDR3 comprises 13 residues. DNA of the CDR3: TGTGCCAGCAGCCGAGCGCCCTTAGAGACCCAGTACTTC. This encodes CASSRAPLETQYF.

V usage is TRBV19 and J usage is TRBJ1-4, with TRBD1 identical over 10 bases. CDR3 length: 13 residues. Germline V lookup: CDR1 LNHDA, CDR2 SQIVND (reference sequence). The trim removed 6 bases at V and 7 bases at J, leaving 2 bases unmatched. The CDR3 region is CASSRQGAEKLFF. CDR3 in DNA: TGTGCCAGTAGCCGACAGGGGGCTGAAAAACTGTTTTTT.

The J gene is TRBJ1-5, the V gene TRBV30; TRBD1 matches at 10 bases. Germline CDR1 reads GTSNPN; CDR2 reads SVGIG (reference sequence). The CDR3 length is 16 residues. Trimming at V came to 0 bases and at J to 5 bases, leaving 7 bases not matched to a gene. CDR3 nucleotides: TGTGCCTGGAGTGTACGGACAGGGGGGTTCCATCAGCCCCAGCATTTT. Translating it yields CAWSVRTGGFHQPQHF.

This clone has more than one count but fewer than ten. The CDR3 protein is CAISESIQGSAEAFF. In DNA, the CDR3 is TGTGCCATCAGTGAGTCTATACAGGGATCAGCTGAAGCTTTCTTT. This chain uses TRBV10-3 with TRBJ1-1, with D possibly matching TRBD1 (6 bases). Trimming removed 0 bases from V and 6 bases from J, with 14 bases in between. The germline V gene has CDR1 ENHRY and CDR2 SYGVKD. The CDR3 is made up of 15 amino acids.

The V and J genes are TRBV4-2 and TRBJ2-1; D may match TRBD1 or TRBD2 (6 bases each). The V gene lost 0 bases and the J gene lost 6 bases, with 24 bases spanning the gap. CDR1 is LGHNA, CDR2 YNFKEQ, per germline. CDR3 size: 19 residues. The CDR3 bases are TGTGCCAGCAGCCAAGACGGAATTGGGGGGCCTAACGGCGGCAATGAGCAGTTCTTC. It translates to CASSQDGIGGPNGGNEQFF.

The rearrangement links TRBV9 to TRBJ2-2; 9 nucleotides match TRBD1. CDR1 is SGDLS, CDR2 YYNGEE, per germline. The CDR3 spans 16 residues. J gave up 8 bases and V 3 bases, and 11 bases lay outside the gene matches. CDR3 residues: CASSGLEGQGNGELFF. CDR3 in DNA: TGTGCCAGCAGCGGACTTGAGGGACAGGGTAATGGGGAGCTGTTTTTT.

This rearrangement joins TRBV4-2 to TRBJ1-2, with 7 nucleotides matching TRBD1. V shed 1 base, J shed 8 bases, and the junction held 4 bases outside the gene matches. The CDR3 runs 13 residues. Germline V gene sequence: CDR1 LGHNA, CDR2 YNFKEQ. This CDR3 reads CASSQVGRGGYTF. In nucleotides, the CDR3 is TGTGCCAGCAGCCAAGTAGGCAGGGGGGGCTACACCTTC.

J is TRBJ2-7 and V is TRBV7-9; unclear D gene. The CDR3 is 15 residues long. Trimming left V 5 bases short and J 1 base short, with 15 bases between. Germline-derived CDR1 and CDR2 are SEHNR and FQNEAQ (reference sequence). This chain's CDR3 is CASSLVRKSSYEQYF. In nucleotides, the CDR3 is TGTGCCAGCAGCCTAGTCCGAAAATCGTCCTACGAGCAGTACTTC.

The rearrangement uses TRBV4-2 and TRBJ2-6; D remains ambiguous. Trimming left V 4 bases short and J 0 bases short, with 10 bases between. The germline V gene encodes CDR1 LGHNA and CDR2 YNFKEQ. The CDR3 is 16 residues long. The CDR3: CASSPEPISGANVLTF. CDR3 DNA: TGTGCCAGCAGCCCAGAGCCCATCTCTGGGGCCAACGTCCTGACTTTC.